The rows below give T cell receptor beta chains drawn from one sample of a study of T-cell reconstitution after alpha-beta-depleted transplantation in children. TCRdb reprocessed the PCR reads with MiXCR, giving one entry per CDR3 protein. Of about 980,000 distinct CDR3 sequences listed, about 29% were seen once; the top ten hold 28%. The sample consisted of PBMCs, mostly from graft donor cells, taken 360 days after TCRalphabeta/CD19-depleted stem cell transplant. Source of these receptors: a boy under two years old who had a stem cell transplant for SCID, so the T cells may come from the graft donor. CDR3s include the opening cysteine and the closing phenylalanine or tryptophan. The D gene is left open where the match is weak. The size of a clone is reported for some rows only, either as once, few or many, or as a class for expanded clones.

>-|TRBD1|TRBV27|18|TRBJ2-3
CASSLHYPQGAGTDTQYF
TGTGCCAGCAGTTTACACTATCCTCAGGGGGCGGGCACAGATACGCAGTATTTT
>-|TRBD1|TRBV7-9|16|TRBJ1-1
CASSPLDRVGTTEAFF
TGTGCCAGCAGCCCATTGGACAGGGTGGGTACCACTGAAGCTTTCTTT
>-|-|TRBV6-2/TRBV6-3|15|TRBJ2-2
CASSYSTLFTGELFF
TGTGCCAGCAGTTACTCGACCTTATTCACCGGGGAGCTGTTTTTT
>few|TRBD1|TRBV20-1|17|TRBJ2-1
CSARDGDRGSSYNEQFF
TGCAGTGCTAGAGACGGGGACAGGGGGAGCTCCTACAATGAGCAGTTCTTC
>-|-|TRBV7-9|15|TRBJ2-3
CASSPRDFLGDTQYF
TGTGCCAGCAGCCCCCGGGACTTCCTAGGAGATACGCAGTATTTT
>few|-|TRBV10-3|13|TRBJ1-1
CAISGTENTEAFF
TGTGCCATCAGTGGTACAGAGAACACTGAAGCTTTCTTT
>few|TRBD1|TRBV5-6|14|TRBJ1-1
CASIMTGENTEAFF
TGTGCCAGCATCATGACAGGGGAAAACACTGAAGCTTTCTTT
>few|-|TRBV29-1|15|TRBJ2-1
CSVEPGGLLGNEQFF
TGCAGCGTTGAGCCCGGGGGACTCCTGGGCAATGAGCAGTTCTTC
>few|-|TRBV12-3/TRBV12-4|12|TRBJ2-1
CASSFGPAEQFF
TGTGCCAGCAGTTTCGGCCCAGCCGAGCAGTTCTTC
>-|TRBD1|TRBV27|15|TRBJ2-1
CASSLLRDRNNEQFF
TGTGCCAGCAGTTTACTCCGGGACAGGAACAATGAGCAGTTCTTC
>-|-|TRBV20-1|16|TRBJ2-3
CSAAFLGYFGTDTQYF
TGCAGTGCCGCATTTCTGGGGTACTTCGGCACAGATACGCAGTATTTT
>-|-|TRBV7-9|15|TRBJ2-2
CASSPVASNTGELFF
TGTGCCAGCAGCCCAGTAGCGTCGAACACCGGGGAGCTGTTTTTT
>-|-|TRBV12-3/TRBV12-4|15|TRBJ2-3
CASSFRLGGTDTQYF
TGTGCCAGCAGTTTTCGACTGGGGGGCACAGATACGCAGTATTTT
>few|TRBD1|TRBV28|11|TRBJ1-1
CASSTRTGAFF
TGTGCCAGCAGTACTCGGACAGGCGCTTTCTTT
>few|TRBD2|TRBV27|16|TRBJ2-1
CASRPTAGGFHNEQFF
TGTGCCAGCAGACCCACAGCGGGGGGATTCCACAATGAGCAGTTCTTC
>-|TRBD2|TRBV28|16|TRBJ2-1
CASSLWTSGGRNEQFF
TGTGCCAGCAGTTTATGGACTAGCGGGGGGAGAAATGAGCAGTTCTTC